This section outlines one T cell receptor beta chain sequence together with its context. There is no known antigen for this receptor. No much larger clone exists at a distance of one base, and base qualities are not known. The CDR3 covers 12 residues, taking in both the cysteine and the phenylalanine. CDR3 DNA only is kept here, 36 bases in frame from base 1. Between the V and J ends, shortened by 7 bases and 6 bases respectively, the junction contains 15 bases. The germline V gene gives CDR1 as SQVTM and CDR2 as ANQGSEA. Each collaborating institution followed its own protocols to collect whole blood in K2EDTA tubes. Collaborator samples were shipped for TCRbeta analysis as frozen whole blood, isolated PBMCs, or DNA extracted from either sample type. TCRbeta CDR3 regions were amplified from genomic DNA using the immunoSEQ Assay, a bias-controlled multiplex PCR. The study's processing was this. Nucleated cell counts per sample were estimated from amplification of reference gene primers within the assay. To quantify the absolute abundance of each unique TCRbeta CDR3 rearrangement, sequence reads were collapsed and filtered. For each sample, productive Simpson clonality was calculated as the square root of Simpson's diversity index across productive rearrangements. TCRdb stores this immuneACCESS table with in-frame sequences only. Part of the clones is absent; in the studies checked, under half of the shortfall reflects unresolved V genes, and no reason is known for the rest. The V and J calls and clone size are taken from that table; D and trimming were inferred from the DNA. For this sample there are 100,000 or so clones; roughly 89% appear just once. Around 6% of the sample goes to the ten largest clones.

This entry comes from a study of blood T cell repertoires in COVID-19 (TCRdb year 2020). General notes on the study: Collaborator samples came from the United States, Italy and Spain and covered acute and convalescent phases of COVID-19. The material from the prospective study consisted of cDNA or gDNA derived from T cells, B-cell-depleted T cells, or PBMCs. The dataset comprised deeply sampled blood TCRbeta repertoires from subjects exposed to, actively infected with, or recovered from COVID-19. The repertoires were made available in a free public database intended to serve as a resource for research on the immune response to SARS-CoV-2. Samples were obtained from the ongoing ImmuneRACE study (first 160 participants) and from some 1,200 subjects provided by 6 global collaborators. Sample metadata almost always included a de-identified subject ID, COVID-19 status, age in years and sex. Where available, HLA class I and class II types were obtained from metadata supplied by the sample provider rather than from assay-based typing. Here is what the overall study found, with its caveats: The quantity of clinical and demographic metadata differed by source and by participant and was supplied without curation.

The origin of this receptor is a man between 65 and 79 years old with acute or convalescent COVID-19. This chain is built from TRBV29-1 and TRBJ1-1; no D segment can be confidently identified. Sample: peripheral blood. The CDR3 protein sequence reads: CSGASGWAEAFF. The nucleotide sequence is given as TGCAGCGGTGCGTCGGGTTGGGCTGAAGCTTTCTTT.